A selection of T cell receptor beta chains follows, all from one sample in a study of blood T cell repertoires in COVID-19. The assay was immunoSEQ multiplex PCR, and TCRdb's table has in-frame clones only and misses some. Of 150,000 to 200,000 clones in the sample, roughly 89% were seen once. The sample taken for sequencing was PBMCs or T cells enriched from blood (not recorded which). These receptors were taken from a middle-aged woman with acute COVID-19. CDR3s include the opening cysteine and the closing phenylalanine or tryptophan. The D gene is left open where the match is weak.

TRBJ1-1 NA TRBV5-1 CASSLMQGGVFTEAFF
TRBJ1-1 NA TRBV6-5 CASIPLGSYTEAFF
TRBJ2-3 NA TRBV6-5 CASSRGRRDTQYF
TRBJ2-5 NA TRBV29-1 CSAVLQETQYF
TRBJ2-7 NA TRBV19 CASSVAGQVGEQYF
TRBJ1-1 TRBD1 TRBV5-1 CASSLGDRGRKNTEAFF
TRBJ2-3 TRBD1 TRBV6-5 CASSSGTATDTQYF
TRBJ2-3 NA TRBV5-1 CASSFGQNTDTQYF
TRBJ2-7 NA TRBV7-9 CASSLSGFSYEQYF
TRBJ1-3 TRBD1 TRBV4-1 CASSHGDRVAGNTIYF
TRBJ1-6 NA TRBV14 CASSRKRAEPLHF
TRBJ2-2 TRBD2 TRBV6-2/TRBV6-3 CASSYQTSGRTIGELFF
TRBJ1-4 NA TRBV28 CASSLAGSNEKLFF
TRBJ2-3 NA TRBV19 CASSIRVTGTDTQYF
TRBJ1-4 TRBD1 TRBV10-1 CASSESRQGDEKLFF
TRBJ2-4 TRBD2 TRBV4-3 CASSQGGGLAKNIQYF
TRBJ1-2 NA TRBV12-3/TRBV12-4 CASGEQESYGYTF
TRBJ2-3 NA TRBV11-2 CASSLEAVTDTQYF
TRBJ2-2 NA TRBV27 CASSLAGANTGELFF
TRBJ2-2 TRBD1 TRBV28 CASSPKLTGGLGELFF
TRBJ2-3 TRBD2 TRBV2 CASSEALSGGTDTQYF
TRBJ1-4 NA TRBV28 CASSFGGLFEKLFF
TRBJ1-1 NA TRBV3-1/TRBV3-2 CASSHPSAGFANTEAFF
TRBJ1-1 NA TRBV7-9 CASSLVGVPEAFF
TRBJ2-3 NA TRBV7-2 CASSLEGVGSSTDTQYF
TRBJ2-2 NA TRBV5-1 CASSSQWESSTGELFF
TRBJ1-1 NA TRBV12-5 CASGAGQNTEAFF
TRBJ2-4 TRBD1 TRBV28 CASRGTGKNIQYF
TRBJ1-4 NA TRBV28 CASSGWEANEKLFF
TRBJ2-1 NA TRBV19 CASVSHNEQFF
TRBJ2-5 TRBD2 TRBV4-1 CASSQDISGSLSWQETQYF
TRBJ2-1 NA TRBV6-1 CASSEALGLALSLYNEQFF
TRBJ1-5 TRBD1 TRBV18 CASSPTGGYGRPSNQPQHF
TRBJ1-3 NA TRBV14 CASSQETGLRGNTIYF
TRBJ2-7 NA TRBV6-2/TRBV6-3 CASSYSIAKVSYEQYF
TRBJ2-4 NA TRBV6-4 CASSDSLTGSAKNIQYF
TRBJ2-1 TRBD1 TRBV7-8 CASSLALQGAEQFF
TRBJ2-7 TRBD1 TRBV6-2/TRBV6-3 CASSLSGRGPYEQYF
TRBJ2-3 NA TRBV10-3 CAISGQGTDTQYF
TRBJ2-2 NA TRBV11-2 CASSLGYRPNTGELFF
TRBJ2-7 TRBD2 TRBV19 CASSKAGTSGSYEQYF
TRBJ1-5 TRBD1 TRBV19 CASSRTGSNQPQHF
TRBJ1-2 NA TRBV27 CASSLTGVRNYGYTF
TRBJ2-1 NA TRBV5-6 CASSFIWAGRPYNEQFF
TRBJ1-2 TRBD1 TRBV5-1 CASSLGTGSGGYTF
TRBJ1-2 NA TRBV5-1 CASSSRDSGYGYTF
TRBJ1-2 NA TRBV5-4 CASSLGGANYGYTF
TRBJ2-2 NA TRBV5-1 CASSLAANTGELFF
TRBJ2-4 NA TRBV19 CASSIGPVAKNIQYF
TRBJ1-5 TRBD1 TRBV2 CASSEAVRGRQPQHF
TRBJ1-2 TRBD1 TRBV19 CASSPWTGHYGYTF
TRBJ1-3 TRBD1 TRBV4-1 CASSHGTGPGNTIYF
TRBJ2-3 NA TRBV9 CASSPWERPSSTDTQYF
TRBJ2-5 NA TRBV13 CASSMGDLQETQYF